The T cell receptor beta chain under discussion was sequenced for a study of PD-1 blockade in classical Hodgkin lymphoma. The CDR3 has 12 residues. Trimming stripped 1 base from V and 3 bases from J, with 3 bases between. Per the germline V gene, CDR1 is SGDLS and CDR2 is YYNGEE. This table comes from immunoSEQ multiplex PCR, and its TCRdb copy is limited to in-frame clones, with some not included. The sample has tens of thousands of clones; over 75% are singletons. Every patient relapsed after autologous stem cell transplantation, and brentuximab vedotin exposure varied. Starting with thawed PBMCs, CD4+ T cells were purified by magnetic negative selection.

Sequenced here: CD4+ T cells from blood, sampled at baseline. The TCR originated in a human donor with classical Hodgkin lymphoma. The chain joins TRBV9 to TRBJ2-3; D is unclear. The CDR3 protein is CASSVKTDTQYF. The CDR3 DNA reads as TGTGCCAGCAGCGTAAAAACAGATACGCAGTATTTT.